Listed here are 7 T cell receptor beta chains from one sample, sequenced in a study of identical twins. TCRdb reanalysed the 5' RACE reads using MiXCR and keeps one entry per CDR3 protein. The sample carries roughly 1,500,000 distinct CDR3 sequences, 25% to 35% recorded once. Sequenced input: cord blood. The source is a newborn girl in good health.

Points on this clonotype: The junction departs from germline at one end; a sequencing error may be responsible. The chain employs TRBV20-1 and TRBJ1-5, with D possibly TRBD1 on 5 matching bases. From germline, CDR1 is DFQATT and CDR2 SNEGSKA (reference sequence). The CDR3 has 16 amino acids. The CDR3 DNA sequence: TGCAGTTCTAGAGATCAGGACAAGCTTTTCAATCAGCCCCAGCATTTT. Its protein product is CSSRDQDKLFNQPQHF.

This chain uses TRBV5-1 with TRBJ2-3; D not certain. The CDR3 consists of 12 residues. Germline V gene sequence: CDR1 SGHRS, CDR2 YFSETQ. V was shortened by 4 bases and J by 5 bases, with 8 bases between the two germline ends. The CDR3 loop is CASSRPQDTQYF. The CDR3 nucleotides read TGCGCCAGCAGCCGCCCCCAAGATACGCAGTATTTT.

The V and J genes are TRBV4-1 and TRBJ1-4; 9 nucleotides line up with TRBD1. J lost 4 bases, V lost 5 bases, and 2 bases had no gene match. The CDR3 consists of 14 residues. Germline V gives CDR1 MGHRA, CDR2 YSYEKL. The CDR3 is CASSMTGGNEKLFF. Written as DNA, the CDR3 is TGCGCCAGCAGCATGACAGGGGGTAATGAAAAACTGTTTTTT.

The chain recombines TRBV4-2 with TRBJ1-2; 8 nucleotides match TRBD1. This CDR3 contains 17 residues. V was pared by 2 bases and J by 0 bases, with 8 bases of the junction left unmatched. The germline gives CDR1 LGHNA, CDR2 YNFKEQ. CDR3 region: CASSQSPGQGTNYGYTF. CDR3 DNA sequence: TGTGCCAGCAGCCAATCCCCAGGACAGGGCACTAACTATGGCTACACCTTC.

This clonotype was picked up a small number of times. V gene TRBV27 combines with J gene TRBJ2-1, with D tentatively TRBD2 (6 bases). This CDR3 comprises 14 residues. V shed 5 bases and J shed 15 bases, with 23 bases lying between them. Germline V gene data show CDR1 as MNHEY and CDR2 as SMNVEV (reference sequence). The CDR3 reads CASSPPTVSGRRFF. CDR3 nucleotide sequence: TGTGCCAGCAGTCCACCCACGGTTTCAGGGAGGCGGTTCTTC.

This clonotype was recorded once. This may be a read error: a much more frequent sequence differs by one nucleotide. V gene TRBV6-2 or TRBV6-3 combines with J gene TRBJ2-7; D not resolved. This CDR3 has 13 amino acids. Germline CDR1 MNHEY, CDR2 SVGEGT. V gave up 0 bases and J gave up 7 bases, with 10 bases separating them. Written as DNA, the CDR3 is TGTGCCAGCAGTTACTCCCGTTACAATGAGCAGTACTTC. It translates to CASSYSRYNEQYF.

Of note for this clonotype: A read error may produce the germline difference seen at one junction end. V gene TRBV28 combines with J gene TRBJ2-7; possible D gene TRBD1, 7 bases. Germline CDR1 and CDR2: MDHEN and SYDVKM. The length of the CDR3 is 15 residues. The CDR3 here is CVSSPIRGGGNEQYF. The CDR3 DNA sequence: TGTGTCAGCAGCCCCATTCGAGGGGGCGGGAACGAGCAGTACTTC. Full variable domain (missing parts from reference TRBV28 and TRBJ2-7): DVKVTQSSRYLVKRTGEKVFLECVQDMDHENMFWYRQDPGLGLRLIYFSYDVKMKEKGDIPEGYSVSREKKERFSLILESASTNQTSMYLCVSSPIRGGGNEQYFGPGTRLTVT.